This note documents a single T cell receptor (beta chain) sequence. This record belongs to a study of blood T cell repertoires in COVID-19. Overall study context: Sample material is recorded as cDNA or gDNA derived from T cells, B-cell-depleted T cells, or PBMCs.

Profiling relied on immunoSEQ multiplex PCR, and the TCRdb table lists in-frame clones only, not all of them. The sample has around 250,000 clones; approximately 80% are singletons. V was trimmed by 5 bases and J by 4 bases, leaving 14 bases between them. The germline CDR1 and CDR2 sequences are SGHTA and FQGNSA. The CDR3 sequence is 14 residues long. This sequence was found in a woman aged 18-29 years with acute or convalescent COVID-19. The material sequenced was peripheral blood. The chain employs TRBV7-2 and TRBJ1-2; D perhaps matches TRBD1 (6 bases). The CDR3 region has the DNA TGTGCCAGCAGCACGACGACAGGCCCCTATGGCTACACCTTC. Its protein is CASSTTTGPYGYTF. Complete variable domain (other parts from reference TRBV7-2 and TRBJ1-2): GAGVSQSPSNKVTEKGKDVELRCDPISGHTALYWYRQSLGQGLEFLIYFQGNSAPDKSGLPSDRFSAERTGGSVSTLTIQRTQQEDSAVYLCASSTTTGPYGYTFGSGTRLTVV.